Below, 23 T cell receptor beta chains from the same sample are listed, as sequenced in a study of response to subunit inactivated influenza vaccine. Each CDR3 protein gets one entry after TCRdb re-called the RT-PCR reads with MiXCR. The sample has about 190,000 distinct CDR3 sequences, about an eighth seen once. The material was CD8+ T cells sorted from PBMCs, obtained more than 4 days after vaccination. The source of these receptors is a man in his fifties who received an inactivated influenza vaccine.

The chain has TRBV24-1 and TRBJ1-2; no clear D. The CDR3 totals 13 residues. CDR1 and CDR2 from the germline V gene are KGHDR and SFDVKD. V was shortened by 0 bases and J by 7 bases, with 8 bases between the two germline ends. CDR3 loop: CATSDLDGFGYTF. CDR3 nucleotide sequence: TGTGCCACCAGTGATTTGGACGGGTTTGGCTACACCTTC.

V gene TRBV20-1 combines with J gene TRBJ2-2, with 8 bases matching TRBD2. Germline V gene lookup returns CDR1 DFQATT and CDR2 SNEGSKA (reference sequence). The junction had 16 bases not matched to a gene; V was cut back by 0 bases and J by 4 bases. The CDR3 spans 19 residues. CDR3 nucleotide sequence: TGCAGTGCTAGAGATACTACGTTCCCGGGGGGGACGGGCACCGGGGAGCTGTTTTTT. It specifies CSARDTTFPGGTGTGELFF.

The chain couples TRBV20-1 to TRBJ2-2, with 7 bases lining up with TRBD1. V was pared by 6 bases and J by 1 base, with 8 bases of the junction left unmatched. The CDR3 runs 15 residues. Germline CDR1 is DFQATT and CDR2 is SNEGSKA (reference sequence). The CDR3 DNA is TGCAGTGCACCTAGAGGGGGCGGGAACACCGGGGAGCTGTTTTTT. Encoded protein: CSAPRGGGNTGELFF.

This clonotype came up a few times. The chain combines TRBV7-9 with TRBJ2-7; 9 bases line up with TRBD1. The CDR3 is 14 residues long. Trimming took 5 bases from V and 7 from J; bases not matched to a gene: 9. Germline V CDR1 and CDR2: SEHNR, FQNEAQ (reference sequence). The CDR3 here is CASSPGTGNGEQYF. CDR3 nucleotides: TGTGCCAGCAGCCCTGGGACAGGGAACGGTGAGCAGTACTTC.

This clonotype has ten or more counts. The chain recombines TRBV12-3 or TRBV12-4 with TRBJ2-1, with 14 positions matching TRBD2. The CDR3 extends over 18 amino acids. V lost 6 bases, J lost 0 bases, and 7 bases stayed unmatched. The CDR3 here is CASRGLAGDLSSYNEQFF. In DNA, the CDR3 is TGTGCCAGCAGGGGACTAGCGGGAGACCTTAGCTCCTACAATGAGCAGTTCTTC.

This clonotype has only a few counts. The chain couples TRBV4-3 to TRBJ2-5; 7 nucleotides align to TRBD1. J gave up 6 bases and V 4 bases, and 14 bases lay outside the gene matches. The CDR3 sequence is 16 residues long. The germline V gene has CDR1 LGHNA and CDR2 YSLEER. The CDR3 protein is CASSPTPGQTMKTQYF. The CDR3 DNA reads TGCGCCAGCAGCCCGACCCCGGGACAGACTATGAAGACCCAGTACTTC.

This clonotype was detected a few times. The chain uses TRBV12-3 or TRBV12-4 and TRBJ2-1; 7 bases match TRBD1. The CDR3 is 14 amino acids. The J segment lost 4 bases and the V segment lost 8 bases, leaving 8 bases of the junction unmatched. The CDR3: CASGTRGIYNEQFF. Here the CDR3 DNA reads TGTGCCAGCGGTACCAGGGGGATATACAATGAGCAGTTCTTC.

The chain combines TRBV7-3 with TRBJ2-5, with TRBD1 identical over 9 bases. After removal of 5 bases from V and 4 bases from J, the junction contained 5 bases not matched to a gene. The V gene's germline CDR1 is SGHTA and CDR2 FQGTGA. This CDR3 has 14 amino acids. The CDR3 reads CASSLTGGIETQYF. In nucleotides, the CDR3 is TGTGCCAGCAGCCTGACAGGGGGTATAGAGACCCAGTACTTC.

Worth noting for this clonotype: One base away lies a much larger clone, so this may be a sequencing read error. This rearrangement joins TRBV6-2 or TRBV6-3 to TRBJ2-7; D call uncertain. CDR3 length: 11 residues. The V gene's germline CDR1 is MNHEY and CDR2 SVGEGT. In DNA, the CDR3 is TGTGCCAGCTCGGACCTGTTAGAGCATTACTTC. Its translation: CASSDLLEHYF.

There are a few counts of this clonotype. J is TRBJ2-5 and V is TRBV4-1; maybe TRBD2 (5 bases). V dropped 0 bases and J dropped 4 bases, with 9 bases sitting between them. This CDR3 is 14 amino acids long. Germline V gene lookup returns CDR1 MGHRA and CDR2 YSYEKL. CDR3 residues: CASSQDNRGETQYF. The CDR3 DNA follows: TGCGCCAGCAGCCAAGATAACCGGGGAGAGACCCAGTACTTC.

The J gene is TRBJ1-6, the V gene TRBV27, with D uncertain. There are 14 residues in the CDR3. V was cut by 6 bases and J by 8 bases, with 14 bases left in between. Germline-derived CDR1 and CDR2 are MNHEY and SMNVEV (reference sequence). CDR3 DNA: TGTGCCAGCAGCCCCACCGGAGGGCATTCACCCCTCCACTTT. Amino acid sequence: CASSPTGGHSPLHF.

The chain is built from TRBV4-2 and TRBJ1-4, with a tentative D call TRBD1 (5 bases). Germline assignment: CDR1 LGHNA and CDR2 YNFKEQ. The V and J ends lost 4 bases and 6 bases respectively, with 15 bases between them. This CDR3 has 15 amino acids. CDR3 loop: CASSPGTLGDEKLFF. The CDR3 bases are TGTGCCAGCAGCCCCGGGACTCTAGGCGATGAAAAACTGTTTTTT.

This clonotype appeared many times. This chain links TRBV29-1 with TRBJ2-1, with D unclear. The CDR3 sequence is 15 residues long. Germline V CDR1 and CDR2: SQVTM, ANQGSEA. The V and J ends lost 2 bases and 0 bases respectively, with 11 bases between them. CDR3 loop: CSVEFSSSSYNEQFF. CDR3 DNA sequence: TGCAGCGTTGAATTTTCTTCAAGCTCCTACAATGAGCAGTTCTTC.

The chain is built from TRBV20-1 and TRBJ2-7; D uncertain. Between the trimmed V and J ends, which lost 5 bases and 0 bases, there was a span of 11 bases. CDR1 DFQATT and CDR2 SNEGSKA come from the germline V gene (reference sequence). This CDR3 has 13 residues. CDR3 coding DNA: TGCAGTGCTGGCCTGACCTTCTCCTACGAGCAGTACTTC. Translated, it gives CSAGLTFSYEQYF.

The V gene is TRBV6-1, the J gene TRBJ2-1; 10 bases are a match to TRBD2. The CDR3 is 17 residues long. CDR1 and CDR2 (germline): MNHNS, SASEGT. The V gene end was trimmed by 4 bases and the J gene end by 8 bases; junction bases not matched to a gene: 14. The DNA of the CDR3 is TGTGCCAGCAGTGCCCTAGCGGGAGCCGCCGCTGGGGATGAGCAGTTCTTC. Translated, it gives CASSALAGAAAGDEQFF.

V and J are TRBV7-9 and TRBJ2-7; D is ambiguous. The V end was cut by 2 bases, the J end by 7 bases, with 12 bases between. The CDR3 totals 13 residues. The germline V gene has CDR1 SEHNR and CDR2 FQNEAQ (reference sequence). Here the CDR3 reads CASSLSTSEEQYF. CDR3 in DNA: TGTGCCAGCAGCTTATCTACCTCAGAGGAGCAGTACTTC.

V usage is TRBV25-1 and J usage is TRBJ2-1; D is undetermined. The CDR3 covers 10 residues. V was clipped by 3 bases and J by 8 bases, with 2 bases between them. Germline CDR1 reads MGHDK; CDR2 reads SYGVNS. In nucleotides, the CDR3 is TGTGCCAGCAGTGACTATGAGCAGTTCTTC. It yields the protein CASSDYEQFF.

The chain uses TRBV24-1 and TRBJ1-2; weak D call: TRBD1 (5 bases). The CDR3 runs to 14 residues. Trimming took off 1 base at V and 3 bases at J, with 8 bases between the two ends. Per the germline V gene, CDR1 is KGHDR and CDR2 is SFDVKD. The CDR3 sequence is CATSDLGVDYGYTF. For the CDR3, the DNA is TGTGCCACCAGTGATTTAGGGGTCGACTATGGCTACACCTTC.

This clonotype was seen only a few times. The junction does not match germline at one end; this may be a read error. The chain has TRBV20-1 and TRBJ2-7; the D gene is possibly TRBD2 (5 bases). Germline CDR1 is DFQATT and CDR2 is SNEGSKA (reference sequence). The CDR3 extends over 19 amino acids. CDR3: CCASGSPRAAKAEIYEQYF. The CDR3 DNA sequence: TGCTGTGCTAGTGGGTCCCCCCGAGCGGCCAAGGCTGAAATCTACGAGCAGTACTTC.

The sample holds a few counts of this clonotype. V is TRBV6-2 or TRBV6-3 and J is TRBJ1-5, with 8 nucleotides matching TRBD1. Germline CDR1 is MNHEY and CDR2 is SVGEGT. With 6 bases clipped from V and 9 bases from J, the junction kept 7 bases outside the gene matches. The CDR3 sequence is 13 residues long. The CDR3 DNA reads as TGTGCCAGCAGACGGACAGGGCCCGGGCCCCAGCATTTT. Protein: CASRRTGPGPQHF.

The chain links TRBV9 to TRBJ2-2; the match to TRBD2 covers 10 bases. Germline CDR1 SGDLS, CDR2 YYNGEE. The junction had 2 bases not matched to a gene; V was cut back by 3 bases and J by 6 bases. There are 14 residues in the CDR3. CDR3 DNA sequence: TGTGCCAGCAGCGCTAGCGGGAGTGCCGGGGAGCTGTTTTTT. Translation: CASSASGSAGELFF.

This clonotype was seen only a few times. This chain joins TRBV5-1 and TRBJ2-7, with TRBD2 matching 7 bases. The ends lost 4 bases at V and 6 bases at J; junction bases unmatched: 13. Germline V gene data show CDR1 as SGHRS and CDR2 as YFSETQ. CDR3 length: 15 residues. The CDR3 DNA reads TGCGCCAGCAGCGGGGGGGGGACGACCCTCTCCGAGCAGTACTTC. Its translation is CASSGGGTTLSEQYF. Combining the CDR3 with reference TRBV5-1 and TRBJ2-7 gives the whole variable domain KAGVTQTPRYLIKTRGQQVTLSCSPISGHRSVSWYQQTPGQGLQFLFEYFSETQRNKGNFPGRFSGRQFSNSRSEMNVSTLELGDSALYLCASSGGGTTLSEQYFGPGTRLTVT.

This clonotype was seen a handful of times. This sequence joins TRBV29-1 and TRBJ1-1, with 8 bases identical to TRBD1. Per the germline V gene, CDR1 is SQVTM and CDR2 is ANQGSEA. The CDR3 is made up of 13 amino acids. J gave up 1 base and V 5 bases, and 3 bases lay outside the gene matches. This CDR3 is CSVLGQANTEAFF. In nucleotides, the CDR3 is TGCAGCGTTCTGGGACAGGCGAACACTGAAGCTTTCTTT. Full variable domain (rest looked up from reference TRBV29-1 and TRBJ1-1): SAVISQKPSRDICQRGTSLTIQCQVDSQVTMMFWYRQQPGQSLTLIATANQGSEATYESGFVIDKFPISRPNLTFSTLTVSNMSPEDSSIYLCSVLGQANTEAFFGQGTRLTVV.